Listed below are T cell receptor beta chains from one sample, sequenced in a study of OX40 agonist ivuxolimab in advanced cancers. Only in-frame clones appear in the TCRdb table, and some are missing; sequencing was by immunoSEQ multiplex PCR. The sample lists fewer than 75,000 clones, roughly 86% occurring once. This specimen consisted of CD4+ or CD8+ T cells sorted from blood, obtained in a trial of the OX40 agonist ivuxolimab. Every receptor here comes from an adult with an advanced solid tumor such as melanoma, head and neck, liver or kidney cancer. CDR3s include the opening cysteine and the closing phenylalanine or tryptophan. The D gene is left open where the match is weak. Not every row has a clone size; where given, it reads once, few, many or a size class.

d_call,j_call,clone_size,v_call,cdr3_nt,cdr3_aa
NA,TRBJ2-1,NA,TRBV5-1,TGCGCCAGCAGCCTGTACAGTGGAGGAAATGAGCAGTTCTTC,CASSLYSGGNEQFF
NA,TRBJ2-1,NA,TRBV2,TGTGCCAGCAGTGAGCATATCGCCAGGTACAATGAGCAGTTCTTC,CASSEHIARYNEQFF
NA,TRBJ2-7,NA,TRBV6-6,TGTGCCAGCAGTCCAAGGGGGGACTCCTACGAGCAGTACTTC,CASSPRGDSYEQYF
NA,TRBJ1-2,NA,TRBV6-6,TGTGCCAGCAGAGCCGCGGTTGTCTATGGCTACACCTTC,CASRAAVVYGYTF
NA,TRBJ2-1,NA,TRBV10-1,TGCGCCAGCAGTGAAACGGGAGCCCGCCATGAGCAGTTCTTC,CASSETGARHEQFF
NA,TRBJ1-2,NA,TRBV28,TGTGCCAGCAGTTTAGTGATTGGTTCGAGCTCTTATGGCTACACCTTC,CASSLVIGSSSYGYTF
NA,TRBJ1-5,NA,TRBV27,TGTGCCAGCAGTTTAGTTCTGAATAGCAATCAGCCCCAGCATTTT,CASSLVLNSNQPQHF
TRBD1,TRBJ2-1,NA,TRBV27,TGTGCCAGCAGTAGACAGGGGATGGTCAATGAGCAGTTCTTC,CASSRQGMVNEQFF
NA,TRBJ1-4,NA,TRBV28,TGTGCCAGCAGTCCTCGATGGGAAAAACTGTTTTTT,CASSPRWEKLFF
TRBD1,TRBJ1-2,once,TRBV18,TGTGCCAGCTCACCAACACAGGGACAGAACTATGGCTACACCTTC,CASSPTQGQNYGYTF
NA,TRBJ1-3,NA,TRBV30,TGTGCCTGGAGTTCCCAGGGCCCCAACACCATATATTTT,CAWSSQGPNTIYF
NA,TRBJ1-4,NA,TRBV6-6,TGTGCCAGCAGTAGCCTTGCAACTAATGAAAAACTGTTTTTT,CASSSLATNEKLFF
NA,TRBJ2-7,NA,TRBV5-4,TGTGCCAGCAGCACTCTGAGCTCCTACGAGCAGTACTTC,CASSTLSSYEQYF
NA,TRBJ1-2,NA,TRBV28,TGTGCCAGCATGGCCGACGGGTCTGGCTACACCTTC,CASMADGSGYTF
NA,TRBJ2-7,NA,TRBV19,TGTGCCAGTAGTTTACGACGGGACTACGAGCAGTACTTC,CASSLRRDYEQYF
NA,TRBJ1-5,NA,TRBV28,TGTGCCAGCAATCAGGGCAATCAGCCCCAGCATTTT,CASNQGNQPQHF
TRBD2,TRBJ2-7,NA,TRBV2,TGTGCCAGCAGTATACTAGCGGGAGGGCCTGGCGAGCAGTACTTC,CASSILAGGPGEQYF
NA,TRBJ2-1,NA,TRBV28,TGTGCCAGCAGCAAATGGAGGGAGCAGTTCTTC,CASSKWREQFF
NA,TRBJ1-2,few,TRBV28,TGTGCCAGCAGTGAACCCATTCAGAACTATGGCTACACCTTC,CASSEPIQNYGYTF
TRBD2,TRBJ2-1,NA,TRBV10-3,TGTGCCATCAGTGACACCGGGACTAGCGGGAGTTACAATGAGCAGTTCTTC,CAISDTGTSGSYNEQFF
TRBD2,TRBJ2-7,NA,TRBV5-6,TGTGCCAGCAGCCTATTTGGCGGGAGTTACGAGCAGTACTTC,CASSLFGGSYEQYF
TRBD1,TRBJ1-2,few,TRBV19,TGTGCCAGTAGCCGGAAGGGGGCAGGGGTTGGCTACACCTTC,CASSRKGAGVGYTF